This passage covers 15 T cell receptor beta chains from one sample sequenced in a study of shared T cell receptors in the human thymus. Clones were sequenced by immunoSEQ multiplex PCR, and TCRdb holds only the in-frame ones, with some missing. The sample contains fewer than 700,000 clones, around 89% of which appear only once. These data were also filed under a second study, of human thymus T cells.

The specimen was thymocytes. The receptors derive from a boy in the first two years of life with a congenital heart defect.

The rearrangement links TRBV5-1 to TRBJ2-3, with 10 bases lining up with TRBD2. The CDR3 extends over 18 amino acids. CDR1 is SGHRS and CDR2 is YFSETQ in the germline V gene. Trimming removed 3 bases from V and 5 bases from J; junction bases left unmatched: 15. The CDR3 DNA reads TGCGCCAGCAGCTCTCCGAGGGTGCTAGCGGGAGATCAAGATACGCAGTATTTT. Encoded protein: CASSSPRVLAGDQDTQYF.

The chain combines TRBV28 with TRBJ1-2, with 8 bases lining up with TRBD1. The CDR3 sequence is 15 residues long. Germline V gene data show CDR1 as MDHEN and CDR2 as SYDVKM. Trimming at V came to 3 bases and at J to 4 bases, leaving 7 bases not matched to a gene. The CDR3 here is CASSFLTGGGYGYTF. The CDR3 DNA sequence: TGTGCCAGCAGTTTTCTAACAGGGGGAGGCTATGGCTACACCTTC.

The rearrangement links TRBV10-3 to TRBJ1-5; 7 bases align to TRBD1. Germline trimming cut 2 bases from V and 3 bases from J; bases unmatched to any gene: 4. The CDR3 runs 15 residues. Germline CDR1 is ENHRY and CDR2 is SYGVKD. The CDR3, as DNA: TGTGCCATCAGTGAGGGACAGGCCCTCAATCAGCCCCAGCATTTT. As protein: CAISEGQALNQPQHF.

A word on this clone: Other DNA sequences in the sample encode the same CDR3. This chain connects TRBV30 to TRBJ2-2, with D possibly matching TRBD2 (6 bases). This CDR3 is built from 15 residues. Per germline, CDR1 GTSNPN and CDR2 SVGIG (reference sequence). V lost 5 bases to trimming and J lost 0 bases, with 13 bases between them. In nucleotides, the CDR3 is TGTGCCTGGGGCGAGAGGGAGGCGAACACCGGGGAGCTGTTTTTT. Encoded protein: CAWGEREANTGELFF.

The genes are TRBV6-6 and TRBJ1-1; D uncertain. The CDR3 runs to 14 residues. V was clipped by 4 bases and J by 6 bases, with 15 bases between them. In germline, CDR1 is MNHNY, CDR2 SVGAGI (reference sequence). CDR3 region: CASSSPGSKAEAFF. DNA of the CDR3: TGTGCCAGCAGTTCACCGGGGTCGAAGGCTGAAGCTTTCTTT.

This clone occurred once. The chain links TRBV4-2 to TRBJ1-1; tentatively, D is TRBD1 (6 bases). V was shortened by 5 bases and J by 10 bases, with 29 bases between the two germline ends. Germline V CDR1 and CDR2: LGHNA, YNFKEQ. The CDR3 has 17 amino acids. CDR3 sequence: CASSDGGPAQHLFRAFF. For the CDR3, the DNA is TGTGCCAGCAGCGACGGGGGGCCTGCACAACACTTGTTTAGAGCTTTCTTT.

V is TRBV28 and J is TRBJ1-4; 9 nucleotides match TRBD1. Unmatched junction bases numbered 9, after V lost 5 bases and J lost 8 bases. The germline V gene has CDR1 MDHEN and CDR2 SYDVKM. This CDR3 is 15 amino acids long. The CDR3 coding sequence is TGTGCCAGCAGTCCCGGGACAGGGACGGGGGAAAAACTGTTTTTT. Translating it yields CASSPGTGTGEKLFF.

The sample holds one count of this clone. This chain joins TRBV12-5 and TRBJ2-1; 10 bases fit TRBD2. The V segment lost 7 bases and the J segment 4 bases; nucleotides outside the gene matches: 19. Germline V gives CDR1 LGHNT, CDR2 FRNRAP. This CDR3 contains 19 residues. In nucleotides, the CDR3 is TGTGCTAGTGCCCGGGGGGGGAGGCTAGCTAGCGGGGGTTACAATGAGCAGTTCTTC. It codes for CASARGGRLASGGYNEQFF.

This clone was observed a single time. The CDR3 region has the DNA TGTGCCAGCAGCTTAAGGGGCCGCCGTATCCTTTCCCAAGAGACCCAGTACTTC. Amino acids: CASSLRGRRILSQETQYF. The chain recombines TRBV7-9 with TRBJ2-5; tentatively, D is TRBD1 (5 bases). This CDR3 is 18 amino acids long. Trimming removed 2 bases from V and 1 base from J, with 20 bases in between. CDR1 and CDR2 (germline): SEHNR, FQNEAQ (reference sequence). Drawing the rest from reference TRBV7-9 and TRBJ2-5, the complete variable domain is DTGVSQNPRHKITKRGQNVTFRCDPISEHNRLYWYRQTLGQGPEFLTYFQNEAQLEKSRLLSDRFSAERPKGSFSTLEIQRTEQGDSAMYLCASSLRGRRILSQETQYFGPGTRLLVL.

The rearrangement joins TRBV7-2 to TRBJ1-2; D unclear. Germline V CDR1 and CDR2: SGHTA, FQGNSA. V lost 1 base, J lost 2 bases, and 11 bases lay in between. This CDR3 has 15 amino acids. This chain's CDR3 is CASSLDEGGNYGYTF. CDR3 nucleotide sequence: TGTGCCAGCAGCTTAGATGAGGGAGGAAACTATGGCTACACCTTC.

The CDR3 coding sequence is TGTGCCAGCAACAACAGGGGGAGCAATCAGCCCCAGCATTTT. Translating it yields CASNNRGSNQPQHF. This sequence joins TRBV2 and TRBJ1-5, with TRBD1 identical over 8 bases. CDR3 length equals 14 residues. Germline CDR1 and CDR2: SNHLY and FYNNEI. The V segment lost 7 bases and the J segment 1 base; nucleotides outside the gene matches: 3.

The chain joins TRBV5-4 to TRBJ1-2; D is possibly TRBD1 (6 bases). Between the trimmed V and J ends, which lost 1 base and 3 bases, there was a span of 10 bases. This CDR3 is built from 14 residues. The germline gives CDR1 SGHNT, CDR2 YYREEE (reference sequence). This CDR3 reads CASSLTGPHYGYTF. For the CDR3, the DNA is TGTGCCAGCAGCTTGACAGGGCCTCACTATGGCTACACCTTC.

The DNA of the CDR3 is TGTGCCACCAGCAGAGATATTAGGACAGATTACACTGAAGCTTTCTTT. Its protein is CATSRDIRTDYTEAFF. The chain combines TRBV15 with TRBJ1-1; TRBD1 is a possible D gene (6 bases). Germline CDR1 and CDR2: LNHNV and YYDKDF (reference sequence). This CDR3 is built from 16 residues. V was clipped by 0 bases and J by 3 bases, with 14 bases between them.

V gene TRBV5-5 combines with J gene TRBJ2-7; 10 bases fit TRBD1. The ends lost 4 bases at V and 9 bases at J; junction bases unmatched: 1. The length of the CDR3 is 11 residues. Looked up from germline, CDR1 is SGHKS and CDR2 is YYEKEE (reference sequence). This CDR3 is CASSGTGVQYF. CDR3 DNA: TGTGCCAGCAGCGGGACAGGGGTGCAGTACTTC.

V is TRBV29-1 and J is TRBJ2-1; 8 positions match TRBD2. CDR3 size: 18 residues. Germline CDR1 SQVTM, CDR2 ANQGSEA. J was trimmed by 5 bases and V by 3 bases; bases with no gene match: 18. The CDR3 loop is CSVDGVGAGAHSDNEQFF. DNA for the CDR3: TGCAGCGTTGACGGGGTGGGAGCGGGAGCGCACTCGGACAATGAGCAGTTCTTC.